This passage covers 29 T cell receptor beta chains from one sample sequenced in a study of T cell responses to AZD1222 COVID-19 vaccine. Clones were sequenced by immunoSEQ multiplex PCR, and TCRdb holds only the in-frame ones, with some missing. The top ten clones hold 1.5% to 2% of a sample with 100,000 to 150,000 clones, 91% of them seen once. The specimen was peripheral blood, collected 28 days after the second AZD1222 dose. The source of these receptors is an adult who received the AZD1222 COVID-19 vaccine.

The table lists this clone with a count of one. V is TRBV30 and J is TRBJ2-5, with D maybe TRBD1 (5 bases). The germline gives CDR1 GTSNPN, CDR2 SVGIG (reference sequence). This CDR3 region has 12 residues. Trimming left V 8 bases short and J 3 bases short, with 13 bases between. The CDR3 DNA is TGTGCCGGAAAGGGGTACGAAGAGACCCAGTACTTC. Protein sequence: CAGKGYEETQYF.

CDR3 in DNA: TGTGCCAGCAGCCAGGGCACTGAAGCTTTCTTT. Translated: CASSQGTEAFF. The rearrangement joins TRBV3-1 (or the pseudogene TRBV3-2) to TRBJ1-1, with no clear D. There are 11 residues in the CDR3. V was pared by 3 bases and J by 4 bases, with 3 bases between. Per the germline V gene, CDR1 is LGHDT and CDR2 is YNNKEL (reference sequence).

This chain connects TRBV28 to TRBJ2-1; D is possibly TRBD2 (6 bases). The CDR3 has 15 amino acids. The V end was cut by 6 bases, the J end by 3 bases, with 15 bases between. Germline CDR1 and CDR2: MDHEN and SYDVKM. The CDR3 DNA reads TGTGCCAGCAGCGATCGCTCGGGGGTCTACAATGAGCAGTTCTTC. Translated, it gives CASSDRSGVYNEQFF.

The genes are TRBV10-3 and TRBJ2-7; either TRBD1 or TRBD2 may supply D (5 bases each). Germline assignment: CDR1 ENHRY and CDR2 SYGVKD. The CDR3 consists of 14 residues. The CDR3 sequence is CAISPGTPSSEQYV. DNA of the CDR3: TGTGCCATCAGCCCCGGGACCCCCTCCTCCGAGCAGTACGTC.

The chain uses TRBV30 and TRBJ1-6; maybe TRBD1 (6 bases). Germline V gives CDR1 GTSNPN, CDR2 SVGIG (reference sequence). The CDR3 runs to 14 residues. Trimming cost V 4 bases and J 10 bases, with 17 bases left between them. The CDR3 protein is CAWTRRGGNSPLHF. The CDR3 DNA follows: TGTGCCTGGACCCGACGAGGGGGAAACTCACCCCTCCACTTT.

The V gene is TRBV19, the J gene TRBJ2-1; 10 bases map to TRBD1. J was trimmed by 4 bases and V by 5 bases; bases with no gene match: 5. This CDR3 comprises 15 residues. In germline, CDR1 is LNHDA, CDR2 SQIVND (reference sequence). The CDR3 DNA reads as TGTGCCAGTAGTCAGGACAGGGGGTCTTACAATGAGCAGTTCTTC. It codes for CASSQDRGSYNEQFF.

This chain uses TRBV27 with TRBJ2-2; TRBD1 matches 7 bases. V lost 3 bases to trimming and J lost 2 bases; unmatched junction nucleotides: 3. The CDR3 runs 15 residues. CDR1 and CDR2 from the germline V gene are MNHEY and SMNVEV (reference sequence). The CDR3 spells CASSLGTVNTGELFF. The CDR3, as DNA: TGTGCCAGCAGTTTGGGGACAGTAAACACCGGGGAGCTGTTTTTT.

The genes are TRBV2 and TRBJ2-1; D may be TRBD1 (6 bases). The CDR3 spans 15 residues. The V gene's germline CDR1 is SNHLY and CDR2 FYNNEI. V lost 6 bases and J lost 0, with 12 bases in between. The CDR3 DNA reads TGTGCCAGCAGAGACGGACAGAGCTCCTACAATGAGCAGTTCTTC. This translates into CASRDGQSSYNEQFF.

This chain joins TRBV7-2 and TRBJ1-6, with D possibly matching TRBD1 (5 bases). The CDR3 covers 15 residues. V lost 0 bases to trimming and J lost 14 bases, with 17 bases between them. Germline-derived CDR1 and CDR2 are SGHTA and FQGNSA. The CDR3 protein is CASSLAQGAFGSLHF. The CDR3 coding sequence is TGTGCCAGCAGCTTAGCCCAGGGAGCCTTCGGGTCCCTCCACTTT.

In DNA form, the CDR3 reads TGTGCCAGCAGCTTATGGGACAGATCCTACGAGCAGTACTTC. This translates into CASSLWDRSYEQYF. The chain combines TRBV7-9 with TRBJ2-7; TRBD1 matches 7 bases. The germline V gene has CDR1 SEHNR and CDR2 FQNEAQ (reference sequence). The J segment lost 1 base and the V segment lost 2 bases, leaving 2 bases of the junction unmatched. This CDR3 comprises 14 residues.

The chain recombines TRBV7-9 with TRBJ2-2; a weak D match, TRBD2 (6 bases). The CDR3 contains 15 residues. Germline loops: CDR1 SEHNR, CDR2 FQNEAQ (reference sequence). The V gene lost 6 bases and the J gene lost 7 bases, with 18 bases spanning the gap. CDR3 amino acids: CASSRGSGEGGELFF. The CDR3 DNA reads as TGTGCCAGCAGTCGAGGGTCGGGAGAAGGCGGGGAGCTGTTTTTT.

This clone was recorded only once. The V gene is TRBV7-6, the J gene TRBJ2-5, with a tentative D call TRBD2 (5 bases). V lost 5 bases, J lost 3 bases, and 10 bases lay in between. This CDR3 is built from 13 residues. Germline V gene data show CDR1 as SGHVS and CDR2 as FNYEAQ. CDR3: CASSPGKKETQYF. In nucleotides, the CDR3 is TGTGCCAGCAGCCCGGGGAAGAAAGAGACCCAGTACTTC.

The rearrangement joins TRBV4-1 to TRBJ2-3; D unresolved. This CDR3 region has 16 residues. Germline V gene sequence: CDR1 MGHRA, CDR2 YSYEKL. V was trimmed by 1 base and J by 5 bases, leaving 16 bases between them. CDR3: CASSQGSGRMVDTQYF. As DNA, the CDR3 is TGCGCCAGCAGCCAAGGCTCGGGTCGGATGGTAGATACGCAGTATTTT.

This chain links TRBV3-1 (or the pseudogene TRBV3-2) with TRBJ1-6; D uncertain. From germline, CDR1 is LGHDT and CDR2 YNNKEL (reference sequence). V lost 1 base and J lost 8, with 9 bases in between. This CDR3 comprises 14 residues. The CDR3: CASSQVGQYSPLHF. The CDR3 coding sequence is TGTGCCAGCAGCCAAGTCGGGCAGTATTCACCCCTCCACTTT.

V is TRBV5-1 and J is TRBJ2-5; 8 bases align to TRBD1. Germline CDR1 SGHRS, CDR2 YFSETQ. CDR3 length equals 15 residues. Trimming cost V 1 base and J 2 bases; bases outside gene matches: 4. The CDR3 sequence: CASSLLGTGQETQYF. CDR3 nucleotide sequence: TGCGCCAGCAGCTTGTTAGGGACAGGTCAAGAGACCCAGTACTTC. The variable domain in full, completed from reference TRBV5-1 and TRBJ2-5, reads KAGVTQTPRYLIKTRGQQVTLSCSPISGHRSVSWYQQTPGQGLQFLFEYFSETQRNKGNFPGRFSGRQFSNSRSEMNVSTLELGDSALYLCASSLLGTGQETQYFGPGTRLLVL.

As regards this clone: Other DNA variants within this sample encode the same CDR3. V is TRBV20-1 and J is TRBJ1-1; D remains ambiguous. Germline V CDR1 and CDR2: DFQATT, SNEGSKA (reference sequence). CDR3 length: 11 amino acids. V was shortened by 6 bases and J by 2 bases, with 7 bases between the two germline ends. CDR3 residues: CSAELNTEAFF. For the CDR3, the DNA is TGCAGTGCCGAACTCAACACTGAAGCTTTCTTT.

The chain recombines TRBV6-5 with TRBJ1-3; TRBD1 matches at 7 bases. J lost 2 bases, V lost 2 bases, and 3 bases had no gene match. The CDR3 length is 15 residues. Germline lookup yields CDR1 MNHEY and CDR2 SVGAGI. This CDR3 is CASSYDRAPGNTIYF. Written as DNA, the CDR3 is TGTGCCAGCAGTTACGACAGGGCTCCTGGAAACACCATATATTTT.

This clone was picked up a small number of times. This sequence joins TRBV25-1 and TRBJ2-5; 12 bases fit TRBD1. V shed 8 bases, J shed 4 bases, and the junction held 2 bases outside the gene matches. This CDR3 spans 13 amino acids. CDR1 is MGHDK and CDR2 is SYGVNS in the germline V gene. The DNA of the CDR3 is TGTGCCAGCGGGACAGGGGGCGCAGAGACCCAGTACTTC. Amino acids: CASGTGGAETQYF.

J is TRBJ1-6 and V is TRBV11-2; D call uncertain. The length of the CDR3 is 16 residues. Trimming cost V 1 base and J 0 bases, with 7 bases left between them. CDR1 SGHAT and CDR2 FQNNGV come from the germline V gene. CDR3 nucleotide sequence: TGTGCCAGCAGCTTAGGCCAGAGCTCCTATAATTCACCCCTCCACTTT. Translated, it gives CASSLGQSSYNSPLHF.

The V and J genes are TRBV2 and TRBJ1-2, with 7 positions matching TRBD1. V dropped 3 bases and J dropped 7; count of bases not matched to a gene: 5. CDR3 length: 13 residues. Germline values: CDR1 SNHLY, CDR2 FYNNEI. The CDR3 region is CASSEIRQGGYTF. CDR3 in DNA: TGTGCCAGCAGTGAGATAAGACAGGGTGGCTACACCTTC.

V is TRBV4-1 and J is TRBJ2-1, with D tentatively TRBD2 (5 bases). V was trimmed by 0 bases and J by 3 bases, leaving 12 bases between them. The V gene's germline CDR1 is MGHRA and CDR2 YSYEKL. This CDR3 region has 16 residues. The CDR3, as DNA: TGCGCCAGCAGCCAAGAACCCGACTACCTCTACAATGAGCAGTTCTTC. It encodes CASSQEPDYLYNEQFF.

V gene TRBV10-3 combines with J gene TRBJ1-1; possible D gene TRBD1, 6 bases. The CDR3 sequence is 13 residues long. V lost 6 bases and J 3 bases, leaving 11 bases between the germline ends. Looked up from germline, CDR1 is ENHRY and CDR2 is SYGVKD. The CDR3 loop is CAISPGGYTEAFF. The CDR3 region has the DNA TGTGCCATCAGCCCTGGGGGCTACACTGAAGCTTTCTTT.

The J gene is TRBJ1-2, the V gene TRBV7-2; D remains unclear. This CDR3 has 13 amino acids. Trimming stripped 3 bases from V and 8 bases from J, with 13 bases between. Germline-derived CDR1 and CDR2 are SGHTA and FQGNSA. CDR3 sequence (DNA): TGTGCCAGCAGCTTTTGGGAGCAACAAGGCTACACCTTC. This sequence encodes CASSFWEQQGYTF.

The chain joins TRBV18 to TRBJ1-1; a weak D match, TRBD1 (5 bases). The ends were cut back, 1 base at V and 1 base at J, with 10 bases in the middle. Germline CDR1 and CDR2: KGHSH and LQKENI. The CDR3 is made up of 15 amino acids. The CDR3 DNA is TGTGCCAGCTCACCACGACAGACCCAGAACACTGAAGCTTTCTTT. Residues: CASSPRQTQNTEAFF.

The chain joins TRBV18 to TRBJ2-5; D remains ambiguous. The CDR3 covers 13 residues. Deletions cut 6 bases from V and 5 bases from J, with 13 bases between. Germline-derived CDR1 and CDR2 are KGHSH and LQKENI. CDR3 DNA sequence: TGTGCCAGCTCCCTAGGCGGTTTGGAGACCCAGTACTTC. Amino acid sequence: CASSLGGLETQYF.

This clone came up once. The chain employs TRBV7-9 and TRBJ2-7; no definite D call. V shed 6 bases and J shed 4 bases, with 10 bases lying between them. Germline CDR1 reads SEHNR; CDR2 reads FQNEAQ (reference sequence). The CDR3 consists of 12 residues. The CDR3 loop reads CASSKHFYEQYF. Here the CDR3 DNA reads TGTGCCAGCAGTAAACACTTTTACGAGCAGTACTTC. Combining the CDR3 with reference TRBV7-9 and TRBJ2-7 gives the whole variable domain DTGVSQNPRHKITKRGQNVTFRCDPISEHNRLYWYRQTLGQGPEFLTYFQNEAQLEKSRLLSDRFSAERPKGSFSTLEIQRTEQGDSAMYLCASSKHFYEQYFGPGTRLTVT.

This chain links TRBV6-5 with TRBJ2-5; 8 bases map to TRBD2. J was trimmed by 5 bases and V by 7 bases; bases with no gene match: 6. Per the germline V gene, CDR1 is MNHEY and CDR2 is SVGAGI. This CDR3 contains 13 residues. CDR3 DNA sequence: TGTGCCAGCAAGCGGGGGTCCCCGGAGACCCAGTACTTC. As protein: CASKRGSPETQYF.

The genes are TRBV5-4 and TRBJ2-5; TRBD2 matches 8 bases. This CDR3 is 15 amino acids long. Looked up from germline, CDR1 is SGHNT and CDR2 is YYREEE (reference sequence). The V and J ends lost 3 bases and 4 bases, in that order; junction bases with no gene match: 8. The chain's CDR3 is CASSSSAGGAETQYF. Here the CDR3 DNA reads TGTGCCAGCAGCTCGAGCGCGGGGGGTGCAGAGACCCAGTACTTC.

This clone was found once. V is TRBV10-3 and J is TRBJ1-1, with D maybe TRBD1 (5 bases). Trimming shortened V by 0 bases and J by 1 base, and 9 bases separated the two germline ends. The CDR3 has 15 residues. Germline CDR1 is ENHRY and CDR2 is SYGVKD. Here the CDR3 DNA reads TGTGCCATCAGTGAGTCCGGGGGTAGGAACACTGAAGCTTTCTTT. As protein: CAISESGGRNTEAFF.